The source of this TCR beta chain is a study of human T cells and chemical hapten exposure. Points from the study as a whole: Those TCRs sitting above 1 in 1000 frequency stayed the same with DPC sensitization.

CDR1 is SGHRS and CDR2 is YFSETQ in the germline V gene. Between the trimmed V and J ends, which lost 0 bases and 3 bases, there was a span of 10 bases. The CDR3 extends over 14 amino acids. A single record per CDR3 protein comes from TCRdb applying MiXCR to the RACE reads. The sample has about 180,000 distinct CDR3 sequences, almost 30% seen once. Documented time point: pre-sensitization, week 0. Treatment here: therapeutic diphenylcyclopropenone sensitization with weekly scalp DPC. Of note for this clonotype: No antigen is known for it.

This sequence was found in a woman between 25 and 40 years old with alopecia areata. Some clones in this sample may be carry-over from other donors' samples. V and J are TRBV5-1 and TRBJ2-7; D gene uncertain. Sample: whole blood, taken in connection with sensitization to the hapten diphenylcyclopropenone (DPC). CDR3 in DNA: TGCGCCAGCAGCTTGGCCGAACAGAGCTACGAGCAGTACTTC. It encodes CASSLAEQSYEQYF.